This T cell receptor beta chain was obtained from a study of T cells in Graves' hyperthyroidism and ophthalmopathy. The study based diagnoses on clinical symptoms, serum thyroxine and TRAb, thyroid ultrasound and orbital computed tomography. Trimming cost V 5 bases and J 1 base, with 9 bases left between them. The CDR3 spans 14 residues. Looked up from germline, CDR1 is SGHTA and CDR2 is FQGNSA. The sample holds a few counts of this clonotype. Its antigen is not known. RNA transcripts gave rise to amplified TCR beta CDR3 regions. Researchers ran a first-round RT-PCR on the TCR CDR3 using the HTBI primer set. TCRdb re-derived calls from the multiplex PCR reads in MiXCR, one entry per CDR3 protein. The data hold under 550,000 distinct CDR3 sequences, with roughly an eighth observed a single time. Study-level results: Ophthalmopathy was told apart from stable hyperthyroidism by a 13 V-J model. Before onset, ophthalmopathy was predicted by the model a median approximately 6.7 months earlier.

The specimen sequenced was blood. The chain recombines TRBV7-2 with TRBJ1-5; D not resolved. This receptor was identified in a woman aged 18-29 years with Graves' hyperthyroidism. The CDR3 nucleotides are TGTGCCAGCAGCCTTACATCCAGCAATCAGCCCCAGCATTTT. Translation gives CASSLTSSNQPQHF.